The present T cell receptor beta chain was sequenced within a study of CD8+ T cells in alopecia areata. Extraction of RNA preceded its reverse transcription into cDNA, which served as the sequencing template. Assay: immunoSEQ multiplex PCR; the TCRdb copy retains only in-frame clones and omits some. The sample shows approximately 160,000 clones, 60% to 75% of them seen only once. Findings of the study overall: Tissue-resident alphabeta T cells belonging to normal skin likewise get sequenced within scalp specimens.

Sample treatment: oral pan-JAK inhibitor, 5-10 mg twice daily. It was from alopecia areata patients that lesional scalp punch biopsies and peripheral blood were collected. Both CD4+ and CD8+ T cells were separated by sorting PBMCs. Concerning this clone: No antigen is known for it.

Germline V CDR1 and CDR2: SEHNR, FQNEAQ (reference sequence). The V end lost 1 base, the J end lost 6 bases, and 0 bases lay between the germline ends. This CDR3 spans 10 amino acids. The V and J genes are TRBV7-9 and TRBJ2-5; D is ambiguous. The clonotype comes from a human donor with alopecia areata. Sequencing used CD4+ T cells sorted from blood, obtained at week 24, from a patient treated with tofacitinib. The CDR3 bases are TGTGCCAGCAGCTTAGAGACCCAGTACTTC. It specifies CASSLETQYF. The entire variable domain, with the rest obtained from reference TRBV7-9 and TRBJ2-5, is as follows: DTGVSQNPRHKITKRGQNVTFRCDPISEHNRLYWYRQTLGQGPEFLTYFQNEAQLEKSRLLSDRFSAERPKGSFSTLEIQRTEQGDSAMYLCASSLETQYFGPGTRLLVL.